This T cell receptor beta chain is drawn from a study of T-cell memory formation after mild COVID-19. Study results and limitations: Later expanders leaned CD4+, whereas clones that contracted between day 15 and 85 were balanced CD4/CD8. The second-wave clones peaking on day 37 were not confirmed as SARS-CoV-2-specific. The pre-infection memory compartment contained some responding clones, suggesting cross-reactive memory joined. CD4+ clones that contracted lay mainly in CM and EM; CD8+ ones lay in EMRA.

A single record per CDR3 protein comes from TCRdb applying MiXCR to the 5' RACE reads. The sample gives roughly 370,000 distinct CDR3 sequences, approximately 15% of which show up once; under 25% is in the top ten. Concerning this clonotype: The antigen is not known.

V trimming: 7 bases; J trimming: 5 bases; junction bases outside the gene matches: 19. Germline V lookup: CDR1 SGHVS, CDR2 FQNEAQ. The CDR3 sequence is 17 residues long. Sequencing was carried out using PBMCs or a T cell subset sorted from them (not recorded which). The V gene is TRBV7-8, the J gene TRBJ2-7; 8 nucleotides align to TRBD1. The receptor was isolated from a man between 18 and 29 years old who had mild COVID-19 (a few samples of this study predate the infection). Cell type and time point are not known. CDR3 residues: CASTTLGGPGGMDEQYF. The DNA for the CDR3 is TGTGCCAGCACCACCCTCGGAGGGCCAGGGGGCATGGACGAGCAGTACTTC.